The 18 T cell receptor beta chains below were found in one sample sequenced in a study of breast tumors, draining lymph nodes, adjacent tissues. The lymph nodes were axillary draining lymph nodes from breast cancer patients. TCRdb re-analysed the multiplex PCR reads in MiXCR, keeping a single row per CDR3 protein. In the table there are about 180,000 distinct CDR3 sequences, roughly 30% of which are singletons. Material for sequencing was axillary lymph node tissue. These receptors were taken from a female donor with breast cancer. Some clones in this sample may be carry-over from other donors' samples.

This clonotype was recorded many times. The V call is TRBV20-1, the J call TRBJ2-5; 9 bases line up with TRBD2. The ends lost 6 bases at V and 2 bases at J; junction bases unmatched: 4. This CDR3 spans 13 amino acids. CDR1 is DFQATT and CDR2 is SNEGSKA in the germline V gene (reference sequence). The CDR3: CSARLAEQETQYF. The CDR3 DNA is TGCAGTGCCAGACTAGCGGAACAAGAGACCCAGTACTTC.

This clonotype was recorded at least ten times. V usage is TRBV12-5 and J usage is TRBJ2-7; D unclear. The germline V gene has CDR1 LGHNT and CDR2 FRNRAP. This CDR3 contains 13 residues. With 5 bases removed from V and 1 base from J, the gap between germline ends came to 9 bases. CDR3 in amino acids: CASGNRNSYEQYF. In nucleotides, the CDR3 is TGTGCTAGTGGTAACCGTAATTCCTACGAGCAGTACTTC.

The table lists this clonotype with a few counts. A much larger clone lies one base from this, so it may be a read error. V gene TRBV12-3 or TRBV12-4 combines with J gene TRBJ1-5, with a possible D match to TRBD1 (6 bases). The CDR3 covers 15 residues. V lost 6 bases and J lost 4, with 16 bases in between. This CDR3 reads CASSSDRSGNQPQHF. Here the CDR3 DNA reads TGTGCCAGCAGCAGCGACAGGTCTGGTAATCAGCCCCAGCATTTT.

This clonotype showed up many times. This chain connects TRBV6-5 to TRBJ2-7; D not resolved. This CDR3 region has 13 residues. The germline gives CDR1 MNHEY, CDR2 SVGAGI. The V gene lost 5 bases and the J gene lost 0 bases, with 8 bases spanning the gap. CDR3 DNA: TGTGCCAGCAGTGACGGAGACTCCTACGAGCAGTACTTC. Translating gives CASSDGDSYEQYF.

This clonotype was detected ten times or more. The genes are TRBV9 and TRBJ1-4; TRBD1 agrees at 7 bases. Germline loops: CDR1 SGDLS, CDR2 YYNGEE. The CDR3 is 14 residues long. V trimming: 0 bases; J trimming: 8 bases; junction bases outside the gene matches: 4. The CDR3 spells CASSVAGGAEKLFF. The CDR3 coding sequence is TGTGCCAGCAGCGTAGCAGGGGGGGCAGAAAAACTGTTTTTT.

About this clonotype itself: The junction and the germline gene differ at one end; a read error may be behind it. The chain has TRBV27 and TRBJ2-7; 9 positions agree with TRBD2. In germline, CDR1 is MNHEY, CDR2 SMNVEV (reference sequence). CDR3 length: 12 residues. Written as DNA, the CDR3 is TGTGCCAGCAGGACTAGCGGCTACGAGCAGCACTTC. Its protein product is CASRTSGYEQHF.

Remarks on this clonotype: This may arise from a read error, as a much more abundant clone is one base away. The V gene is TRBV6-4, the J gene TRBJ2-1, with 9 positions matching TRBD1. The CDR3 is 18 amino acids. CDR1 MRHNA and CDR2 SNTAGT come from the germline V gene. The V and J ends lost 5 bases and 4 bases, in that order; junction bases with no gene match: 15. The DNA of the CDR3 is TGTGCCAGCAGTCACCAACCGTCCGGGACAGGGTTATACAATGAGCAGTTCTTC. This encodes CASSHQPSGTGLYNEQFF.

In this sample, this clonotype turned up many times. The chain combines TRBV20-1 with TRBJ1-6, with 7 bases lining up with TRBD1. Germline V gene data show CDR1 as DFQATT and CDR2 as SNEGSKA (reference sequence). With V trimmed by 0 bases and J by 8 bases, 7 bases remained unmatched. The CDR3 sequence is 15 residues long. CDR3 sequence: CSARDTGTAYSPLHF. Here the CDR3 DNA reads TGCAGTGCTAGAGATACCGGGACAGCCTATTCACCCCTCCACTTT.

As concerns this clonotype: A much bigger clone sits one base away, suggesting this may be a read error. The chain carries TRBV5-5 and TRBJ2-7; 8 positions agree with TRBD1. The CDR3 spans 14 residues. Germline-derived CDR1 and CDR2 are SGHKS and YYEKEE (reference sequence). CDR3 sequence (DNA): TGTGCCAGCAGTTATGGACAGGGAGCCTACGTGCAGTACTTC. Protein sequence: CASSYGQGAYVQYF.

In this sample, this clonotype turned up a few times. A much larger clone lies a single base off, so this may be a read error. The chain couples TRBV7-9 to TRBJ1-2; 8 nucleotides match TRBD1. The CDR3 is 15 residues long. The germline CDR1 and CDR2 sequences are SEHNR and FQNEAQ (reference sequence). CDR3 sequence reads: CASSPEDRAHYGYSF. In DNA form, the CDR3 reads TGTGCCAGCAGCCCCGAGGACAGGGCACACTATGGCTACTCCTTC.

To note about this clonotype: The junction and the germline gene differ at one end; a read error may be behind it. The V gene is TRBV7-9, the J gene TRBJ1-6; 8 positions match TRBD1. The CDR3 runs 16 residues. Germline CDR1 SEHNR, CDR2 FQNEAQ (reference sequence). This CDR3 reads CASSVRGPSHNSPLHF. The CDR3 nucleotides are TGTGCCAGCAGCGTCAGGGGGCCCTCCCATAACTCACCCCTCCACTTT.

This clonotype occurred a few times. At one end the junction does not follow the germline gene, possibly because of a read error. The V and J genes are TRBV25-1 and TRBJ2-2; D not certain. This CDR3 is built from 14 residues. Germline V gene data show CDR1 as MGHDK and CDR2 as SYGVNS. CDR3 region: CACSESRFSGELFF. The CDR3 DNA is TGTGCCTGCAGTGAGAGTAGGTTTTCCGGGGAGCTGTTTTTT.

This clonotype has only a few counts. A much bigger clone sits one base away, suggesting this may be a read error. This chain uses TRBV2 with TRBJ2-3, with D tentatively TRBD2 (5 bases). Germline CDR1 and CDR2: SNHLY and FYNNEI. There are 15 residues in the CDR3. CDR3 nucleotide sequence: TGTGCCAGCAAAGGCGAAGGAGGAATCACAGATGCGCAGTATTTT. Protein product: CASKGEGGITDAQYF.

A note on this clonotype: Because it lacks the conserved phenylalanine or tryptophan at the end, this CDR3 is likely a read error. In DNA form, the CDR3 reads TGTACCAGCAGTTACTCAGGGTATGGCTACACCATC. This gives the protein CTSSYSGYGYTI. The chain links TRBV10-3 to TRBJ1-2; D might be TRBD1 (5 bases). CDR3 length equals 12 residues. CDR1 and CDR2 from the germline V gene are ENHRY and SYGVKD.

The sample holds many counts of this clonotype. At one boundary the junction diverges from the germline segment, which might be a read error. V and J are TRBV7-2 and TRBJ1-2; D gene unclear. The CDR3 has 15 residues. The germline CDR1 and CDR2 sequences are SGHTA and FQGNSA. The CDR3 nucleotides read TGTGCCAGCAGCTTAAGTAGAGTTGGGAACTATGGCTACCCCTTC. Protein: CASSLSRVGNYGYPF.

Turning to this clonotype: One junction end does not reproduce the germline sequence, and a read error may be involved. This chain connects TRBV10-2 to TRBJ1-5; 7 bases are a match to TRBD1. The CDR3 totals 16 residues. Germline CDR1 and CDR2: WSHSY and SAAADI. The CDR3 spells CASSERGGDSDQPQHF. Written as DNA, the CDR3 is TGCGCCAGCAGTGAGAGGGGGGGGGACAGCGATCAGCCCCAGCACTTT.

This clonotype was detected only a few times. A much larger clone lies one base from this, so it may be a read error. The chain joins TRBV20-1 to TRBJ1-2, with D maybe TRBD1 (5 bases). Germline CDR1 is DFQATT and CDR2 is SNEGSKA (reference sequence). This CDR3 region has 15 residues. Trimming removed 0 bases at V and 4 bases at J, with 15 bases between. The CDR3 is CSARDPSPGPYGYTF. The DNA for the CDR3 is TGCAGTGCTAGAGACCCCTCGCCGGGACCCTATGGCTACACCTTC.

The table lists this clonotype with many counts. CDR3 sequence (DNA): TGTGCCAGCAGCTACCCGGGACAGTGGAGGTCAGATACGCAGTATTTT. This gives the protein CASSYPGQWRSDTQYF. The genes are TRBV7-8 and TRBJ2-3, with 7 bases aligning to TRBD1. The CDR3 loop spans 16 amino acids. CDR1 SGHVS and CDR2 FQNEAQ come from the germline V gene. Trimming cost V 4 bases and J 4 bases; bases outside gene matches: 11.